The 18 T cell receptor beta chains below were found in one sample sequenced in a study of blood T cell repertoires in COVID-19. Method: immunoSEQ multiplex PCR; TCRdb's copy keeps in-frame clones and lacks some. The table has approximately 300,000 clones, nearly 90% seen once. The specimen was PBMCs or T cells enriched from blood (not recorded which). Receptors were obtained from a woman aged 30 to 39 who had recovered from COVID-19.

The CDR3 coding sequence is TGTGCCAGCAGTCCGGAGAGCAATCAGCCCCAGCATTTT. Protein: CASSPESNQPQHF. The chain employs TRBV2 and TRBJ1-5; D uncertain. There are 13 residues in the CDR3. In germline, CDR1 is SNHLY, CDR2 FYNNEI. V was cut by 5 bases and J by 1 base, with 6 bases left in between.

This clone was seen a handful of times. The chain joins TRBV19 to TRBJ1-5; D possibly corresponds to TRBD1 (6 bases). This CDR3 has 16 amino acids. CDR1 is LNHDA, CDR2 SQIVND, per germline (reference sequence). The V gene lost 3 bases and the J gene lost 3 bases, with 15 bases spanning the gap. CDR3: CASSIANAGANQPQHF. The CDR3 region has the DNA TGTGCCAGTAGTATCGCCAACGCGGGGGCCAATCAGCCCCAGCATTTT.

The chain uses TRBV7-2 and TRBJ2-3; weak D call: TRBD2 (7 bases). CDR3 length: 16 amino acids. Trimming shortened V by 6 bases and J by 1 base, and 17 bases separated the two germline ends. Germline values: CDR1 SGHTA, CDR2 FQGNSA. The CDR3: CASSLGGRIGTDTQYF. The CDR3 DNA is TGTGCCAGCAGTCTCGGGGGGCGTATCGGCACAGATACGCAGTATTTT.

The V call is TRBV5-1, the J call TRBJ1-6, with 7 bases matching TRBD1. This CDR3 is built from 16 residues. Trimming at V came to 2 bases and at J to 4 bases, leaving 6 bases not matched to a gene. The V gene's germline CDR1 is SGHRS and CDR2 YFSETQ. Here the CDR3 DNA reads TGCGCCAGCAGCTTAACAGGGGCCAGGTATAATTCACCCCTCCACTTT. Its protein product is CASSLTGARYNSPLHF.

The chain carries TRBV7-3 and TRBJ2-7, with D possibly TRBD2 on 6 matching bases. Germline CDR1 and CDR2: SGHTA and FQGTGA. Trimming pared 5 bases from V and 5 bases from J, leaving 13 bases between. The CDR3 spans 13 residues. Written as DNA, the CDR3 is TGTGCCAGCAGCCCGGGACTTACCGACGAGCAGTACTTC. Residues: CASSPGLTDEQYF.

The chain couples TRBV5-1 to TRBJ2-2; a possible D gene is TRBD1 (5 bases). Deletions cut 3 bases from V and 8 bases from J, with 17 bases between. Germline CDR1 and CDR2: SGHRS and YFSETQ. The CDR3 covers 15 residues. The CDR3 loop reads CASSYDSNLGGELFF. The CDR3 DNA sequence: TGCGCCAGCAGCTACGACAGTAACTTGGGTGGGGAGCTGTTTTTT.

V usage is TRBV28 and J usage is TRBJ2-5; 9 nucleotides align to TRBD2. Germline V CDR1 and CDR2: MDHEN, SYDVKM. The junction had 0 bases not matched to a gene; V was cut back by 7 bases and J by 0 bases. The length of the CDR3 is 13 residues. The CDR3 region is CASTSGNQETQYF. In DNA form, the CDR3 reads TGTGCCAGCACTAGCGGGAACCAAGAGACCCAGTACTTC.

CDR3 in amino acids: CASSLVQGNTGELFF. CDR3 coding DNA: TGTGCCAGCAGCTTAGTTCAGGGGAACACCGGGGAGCTGTTTTTT. The rearrangement links TRBV7-2 to TRBJ2-2; D is possibly TRBD1 (5 bases). Germline values: CDR1 SGHTA, CDR2 FQGNSA. CDR3 length: 15 amino acids. Trimming stripped 1 base from V and 1 base from J, with 7 bases between.

The gene calls are TRBV5-1 and TRBJ1-3; the D is unclear. The germline V gene encodes CDR1 SGHRS and CDR2 YFSETQ. Trimming took 0 bases from V and 0 from J, leaving 10 bases between them. The CDR3 totals 16 residues. CDR3 loop: CASSLDSTDSGNTIYF. CDR3 in DNA: TGCGCCAGCAGCTTGGACAGTACGGACTCTGGAAACACCATATATTTT. Variable domain in full (rest from reference TRBV5-1 and TRBJ1-3): KAGVTQTPRYLIKTRGQQVTLSCSPISGHRSVSWYQQTPGQGLQFLFEYFSETQRNKGNFPGRFSGRQFSNSRSEMNVSTLELGDSALYLCASSLDSTDSGNTIYFGEGSWLTVV.

This sequence joins TRBV6-5 and TRBJ1-3; TRBD1 aligns across 7 bases. The CDR3 length is 15 residues. Germline CDR1 and CDR2: MNHEY and SVGAGI. V gave up 6 bases and J gave up 7 bases; unmatched junction bases: 12. The CDR3 DNA follows: TGTGCCAGCAGCCCCCAAGGCAGGGGGTATAACACCATATATTTT. Encoded protein: CASSPQGRGYNTIYF.

V gene TRBV24-1 combines with J gene TRBJ1-1, with 7 bases lining up with TRBD1. V gave up 7 bases and J gave up 1 base; unmatched junction bases: 8. CDR3 length: 15 amino acids. The germline V gene has CDR1 KGHDR and CDR2 SFDVKD. CDR3 sequence (DNA): TGTGCCACCAGGGAAGGACAGGCGGCGAACACTGAAGCTTTCTTT. Translating gives CATREGQAANTEAFF.

This chain connects TRBV3-1 (or the pseudogene TRBV3-2) to TRBJ1-5; D gene ambiguous. Germline V gene lookup returns CDR1 LGHDT and CDR2 YNNKEL (reference sequence). The CDR3 consists of 13 residues. V was cut by 1 base and J by 7 bases, with 8 bases left in between. As DNA, the CDR3 is TGTGCCAGCAGCCAAGGGAGAATCCAGCCCCAGCATTTT. Translation gives CASSQGRIQPQHF.

In this sample, this clone turned up a few times. V usage is TRBV5-6 and J usage is TRBJ1-5; the match to TRBD1 covers 10 bases. CDR3 size: 14 residues. V dropped 3 bases and J dropped 7; count of bases not matched to a gene: 4. CDR1 is SGHDT and CDR2 is YYEEEE in the germline V gene. CDR3 in DNA: TGTGCCAGCAGCTCGGACAGGGGGGGACAGCCCCAGCATTTT. It codes for CASSSDRGGQPQHF. The full variable domain, its missing parts supplied by reference TRBV5-6 and TRBJ1-5, is DAGVTQSPTHLIKTRGQQVTLRCSPKSGHDTVSWYQQALGQGPQFIFQYYEEEERQRGNFPDRFSGHQFPNYSSELNVNALLLGDSALYLCASSSDRGGQPQHFGDGTRLSIL.

The chain carries TRBV12-3 or TRBV12-4 and TRBJ1-1; D unresolved. The CDR3 loop spans 13 amino acids. With 5 bases removed from V and 1 base from J, the gap between germline ends came to 8 bases. The CDR3 region is CASSLMRNTEAFF. The DNA of the CDR3 is TGTGCCAGCAGTCTGATGCGGAACACTGAAGCTTTCTTT.

The V call is TRBV5-1, the J call TRBJ1-2; D is ambiguous. Germline V gives CDR1 SGHRS, CDR2 YFSETQ. CDR3 length: 14 residues. Trimming took 0 bases from V and 2 from J, leaving 8 bases between them. CDR3 sequence: CASSLGLFNYGYTF. The CDR3 DNA follows: TGCGCCAGCAGCTTGGGGCTTTTCAACTATGGCTACACCTTC.

On this clone itself: The sample has other DNA sequences that encode this CDR3 too. The chain has TRBV30 and TRBJ1-3, with D possibly TRBD1 on 6 matching bases. V lost 0 bases and J lost 2, with 11 bases in between. The CDR3 spans 15 residues. CDR1 GTSNPN and CDR2 SVGIG come from the germline V gene (reference sequence). CDR3 residues: CAWSVGGTAGNTIYF. CDR3 sequence (DNA): TGTGCCTGGAGTGTAGGGGGAACGGCTGGAAACACCATATATTTT.

The chain recombines TRBV28 with TRBJ2-7; 9 bases align to TRBD1. CDR1 MDHEN and CDR2 SYDVKM come from the germline V gene. There are 14 residues in the CDR3. V was pared by 5 bases and J by 5 bases, with 7 bases of the junction left unmatched. CDR3 protein: CASSRDRASDEQYF. The CDR3 region has the DNA TGTGCCAGCAGTCGGGACAGGGCGTCCGACGAGCAGTACTTC.

The chain couples TRBV11-2 to TRBJ2-3, with a tentative D call TRBD2 (5 bases). This CDR3 has 16 amino acids. The V gene's germline CDR1 is SGHAT and CDR2 FQNNGV. Trimming took 1 base from V and 0 from J, leaving 11 bases between them. The CDR3 region has the DNA TGTGCCAGCAGCTTAGGAGCCGAGGGTAGCACAGATACGCAGTATTTT. It specifies CASSLGAEGSTDTQYF.